This TCR beta chain originates from a study of patients and donors after allogeneic stem cell transplantation. One entry per CDR3 protein, called by TCRdb with MiXCR from the RT-PCR reads. The table shows under 200,000 distinct CDR3 sequences, with around 28% occurring only once. V trimming: 5 bases; J trimming: 2 bases; junction bases outside the gene matches: 5. The germline V gene encodes CDR1 MGHDK and CDR2 SYGVNS. The CDR3 sequence is 15 residues long. This clonotype has only a few counts. The rearrangement uses TRBV25-1 and TRBJ2-7; TRBD2 agrees at 11 bases. This clonotype originated in a human donor who was either an allogeneic HSCT recipient or a stem cell or donor lymphocyte infusion donor (not recorded which). It is not recorded whose cells these are; they may come from a transplant donor. The source material was blood, either unsorted or a sorted T cell fraction (not recorded which). CDR3 sequence: CASSSSTSGTYEQYF. CDR3 in DNA: TGTGCCAGCAGTAGCTCGACTAGCGGGACCTACGAGCAGTACTTC.